Presented here are 20 T cell receptor beta chains from one specimen sequenced in a study of cytomegalovirus exposure and HLA in healthy donors. The PCR had 60 Vbeta and 13 Jbeta primers. Method: immunoSEQ multiplex PCR; TCRdb's copy keeps in-frame clones and lacks some. The table has fewer than 250,000 clones, 70% to 75% seen once; the top ten hold approximately 4.8%. The specimen was PBMCs. These receptors all come from a man younger than 40 in good health and CMV-seropositive.

The V gene is TRBV5-4, the J gene TRBJ2-3; 7 nucleotides agree with TRBD1. The CDR3 runs to 16 residues. Per germline, CDR1 SGHNT and CDR2 YYREEE (reference sequence). Trimming removed 0 bases from V and 3 bases from J; junction bases left unmatched: 7. The CDR3 spells CASSLANRGKTDTQYF. In nucleotides, the CDR3 is TGTGCCAGCAGCTTGGCGAACAGGGGTAAGACAGATACGCAGTATTTT.

The chain recombines TRBV28 with TRBJ2-3, with 8 nucleotides matching TRBD1. Germline lookup yields CDR1 MDHEN and CDR2 SYDVKM. The V segment lost 5 bases and the J segment 5 bases; nucleotides outside the gene matches: 3. CDR3 length equals 13 residues. This CDR3 is CASSPDRVDTQYF. The CDR3 region has the DNA TGTGCCAGCAGTCCGGACAGGGTAGATACGCAGTATTTT.

The chain combines TRBV5-4 with TRBJ2-2, with D maybe TRBD2 (5 bases). Trimming stripped 4 bases from V and 9 bases from J, with 28 bases between. The CDR3 sequence is 18 residues long. Germline V gene sequence: CDR1 SGHNT, CDR2 YYREEE (reference sequence). Written as DNA, the CDR3 is TGTGCCAGCAGCCCCCCTGTAAAGCGGAAACAAGCCCACCGGGAGCTGTTTTTT. Its protein product is CASSPPVKRKQAHRELFF.

The chain carries TRBV4-3 and TRBJ2-7; 9 nucleotides agree with TRBD1. CDR1 and CDR2 from the germline V gene are LGHNA and YSLEER. The CDR3 is 15 amino acids. After removal of 0 bases from V and 6 bases from J, the junction contained 6 bases not matched to a gene. The DNA for the CDR3 is TGCGCCAGCAGCCAAGACACAGGGGGCGGGCCCGAGCAGTACTTC. Its translation: CASSQDTGGGPEQYF.

The V and J genes are TRBV4-3 and TRBJ2-5; 7 bases agree with TRBD2. The J call may be mistaken, given a closer DNA end match to TRBJ2-7. This CDR3 region has 12 residues. CDR1 LGHNA and CDR2 YSLEER come from the germline V gene. As DNA, the CDR3 is TGCGCCAGCAGCCCGGGAGGTTACGAGCAGTACTTC. Protein: CASSPGGYEQYF.

V and J are TRBV7-9 and TRBJ1-1, with a tentative D call TRBD1 (6 bases). The CDR3 has 13 amino acids. The V end was cut by 6 bases, the J end by 1 base, with 9 bases between. From germline, CDR1 is SEHNR and CDR2 FQNEAQ (reference sequence). For the CDR3, the DNA is TGTGCCAGCAGTACAGGGCCGAACACTGAAGCTTTCTTT. Translated: CASSTGPNTEAFF.

The genes are TRBV27 and TRBJ2-1; D might be TRBD2 (6 bases). This CDR3 comprises 13 residues. Germline lookup yields CDR1 MNHEY and CDR2 SMNVEV (reference sequence). V was shortened by 3 bases and J by 6 bases, with 9 bases between the two germline ends. The CDR3: CASSLGGPNEQFF. For the CDR3, the DNA is TGTGCCAGCAGTTTGGGGGGACCCAATGAGCAGTTCTTC.

This chain joins TRBV13 and TRBJ2-1; the match to TRBD2 covers 10 bases. There are 17 residues in the CDR3. In germline, CDR1 is PRHDT, CDR2 FYEKMQ (reference sequence). After removal of 5 bases from V and 7 bases from J, the junction contained 14 bases not matched to a gene. CDR3 coding DNA: TGTGCCAGCAGCGTTTTGACTAGCGGGCCAGAGTGGAATGAGCAGTTCTTC. This encodes CASSVLTSGPEWNEQFF.

The chain combines TRBV27 with TRBJ1-3, with TRBD1 matching over 8 bases. Per germline, CDR1 MNHEY and CDR2 SMNVEV (reference sequence). V lost 6 bases, J lost 2 bases, and 9 bases stayed unmatched. CDR3 length equals 16 residues. Here the CDR3 reads CASRPPADRAGNTIYF. CDR3 sequence (DNA): TGTGCCAGCAGACCACCCGCGGACAGGGCTGGAAACACCATATATTTT.

This clone has a single count. The chain employs TRBV13 and TRBJ2-3; TRBD2 agrees at 11 bases. This CDR3 has 14 amino acids. The germline V gene has CDR1 PRHDT and CDR2 FYEKMQ (reference sequence). V lost 5 bases and J lost 5; bases outside the gene matches: 3. The CDR3: CASSLGTSGDTQYF. CDR3 bases: TGTGCCAGCAGCCTCGGGACTAGCGGAGATACGCAGTATTTT.

The V gene is TRBV5-6, the J gene TRBJ2-7; 11 bases align to TRBD2. The CDR3 is 15 residues long. The germline CDR1 and CDR2 sequences are SGHDT and YYEEEE. The V and J ends lost 5 bases and 1 base, in that order; junction bases with no gene match: 5. The CDR3: CASSRGLAVSYEQYF. The CDR3 DNA reads as TGTGCCAGCAGTCGGGGACTAGCGGTGTCCTACGAGCAGTACTTC.

J is TRBJ1-2 and V is TRBV7-9; D gene uncertain. The germline CDR1 and CDR2 sequences are SEHNR and FQNEAQ (reference sequence). The CDR3 totals 14 residues. The V end lost 5 bases, the J end lost 1 base, and 11 bases lay between the germline ends. This CDR3 is CASSPLTGNYGYTF. CDR3 coding DNA: TGTGCCAGCAGCCCTTTGACGGGTAACTATGGCTACACCTTC.

As for this clone: The same CDR3 also results from other DNA sequences found in this sample. The chain joins TRBV7-8 to TRBJ1-1; TRBD1 matches 10 bases. J was trimmed by 6 bases and V by 5 bases; bases with no gene match: 6. Looked up from germline, CDR1 is SGHVS and CDR2 is FQNEAQ. CDR3 length: 14 amino acids. The DNA of the CDR3 is TGTGCCAGCAGCCAAGGGACAGGGGTCGCTGAAGCTTTCTTT. This gives the protein CASSQGTGVAEAFF.

The chain uses TRBV9 and TRBJ2-1; D might be TRBD1 (5 bases). The V end lost 0 bases, the J end lost 2 bases, and 9 bases lay between the germline ends. Germline CDR1 and CDR2: SGDLS and YYNGEE. The CDR3 has 15 residues. CDR3 region: CASSVDPGTYNEQFF. Here the CDR3 DNA reads TGTGCCAGCAGCGTAGATCCAGGGACCTACAATGAGCAGTTCTTC.

This clone came up a few times. CDR3 loop: CASSYGTSGVYEQYF. The CDR3 DNA is TGCGCCAGCAGCTACGGGACTAGCGGGGTCTACGAGCAGTACTTC. This sequence joins TRBV5-1 and TRBJ2-7; 13 nucleotides line up with TRBD2. V was clipped by 3 bases and J by 3 bases; unmatched bases: 3. CDR1 SGHRS and CDR2 YFSETQ come from the germline V gene. The CDR3 loop spans 15 amino acids.

The chain employs TRBV30 and TRBJ1-2; 7 positions agree with TRBD1. The CDR3 is 21 residues long. From germline, CDR1 is GTSNPN and CDR2 SVGIG (reference sequence). The junction had 24 bases not matched to a gene; V was cut back by 0 bases and J by 2 bases. The CDR3 region has the DNA TGTGCCTGGAGTGTAAGAGGTTTTGGGCCCCAGTATGCCAGGGGGAACTATGGCTACACCTTC. Amino acids: CAWSVRGFGPQYARGNYGYTF.

This sequence joins TRBV5-1 and TRBJ2-5; no reliable D call. CDR3 length: 14 amino acids. Germline V CDR1 and CDR2: SGHRS, YFSETQ. V gave up 0 bases and J gave up 0 bases, with 6 bases separating them. The DNA of the CDR3 is TGCGCCAGCAGCTTGGGAGGCAACCAAGAGACCCAGTACTTC. This translates into CASSLGGNQETQYF.

V gene TRBV30 combines with J gene TRBJ1-6, with TRBD1 as a possible D gene (6 bases). The CDR3 covers 15 residues. V was clipped by 0 bases and J by 8 bases, with 14 bases between them. CDR1 and CDR2 from the germline V gene are GTSNPN and SVGIG (reference sequence). The CDR3 DNA sequence: TGTGCCTGGAGTGTAGGGGGACATGCCCATTCACCCCTCCACTTT. Its protein is CAWSVGGHAHSPLHF.

The rearrangement joins TRBV19 to TRBJ2-3; perhaps TRBD2 as D (6 bases). Trimming removed 5 bases from V and 5 bases from J, with 11 bases in between. CDR1 is LNHDA and CDR2 is SQIVND in the germline V gene (reference sequence). The CDR3 runs 13 residues. In DNA form, the CDR3 reads TGTGCCAGTAGTCCGCTCGGGGGAGATACGCAGTATTTT. Its translation: CASSPLGGDTQYF.

V gene TRBV19 combines with J gene TRBJ1-5; D is ambiguous. The CDR3 spans 12 residues. The germline gives CDR1 LNHDA, CDR2 SQIVND (reference sequence). With 4 bases removed from V and 7 bases from J, the gap between germline ends came to 8 bases. The CDR3 reads CASSNPGQPQHF. In DNA form, the CDR3 reads TGTGCCAGTAGTAACCCGGGACAGCCCCAGCATTTT.